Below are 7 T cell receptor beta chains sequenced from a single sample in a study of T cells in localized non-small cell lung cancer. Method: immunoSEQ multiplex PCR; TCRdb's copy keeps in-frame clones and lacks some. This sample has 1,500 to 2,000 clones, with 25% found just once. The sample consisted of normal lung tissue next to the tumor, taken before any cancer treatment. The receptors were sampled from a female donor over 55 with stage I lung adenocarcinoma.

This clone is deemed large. The CDR3 sequence is CASSLDGGRDTEAFF. The CDR3 bases are TGTGCCAGCAGCTTGGATGGGGGGCGGGATACTGAAGCTTTCTTT. This chain joins TRBV11-3 and TRBJ1-1; possible D gene TRBD1, 6 bases. CDR3 length: 15 amino acids. Trimming removed 3 bases at V and 5 bases at J, with 16 bases between. The germline V gene has CDR1 SGHNT and CDR2 YENEEA.

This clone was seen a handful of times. The CDR3 DNA reads as TGTGCCAGTAGTGCCCCCGCTCAGCCCCAGCATTTT. Translation gives CASSAPAQPQHF. The rearrangement links TRBV19 to TRBJ1-5, with D hard to call. Trimming removed 5 bases from V and 6 bases from J, with 8 bases in between. Germline values: CDR1 LNHDA, CDR2 SQIVND (reference sequence). There are 12 residues in the CDR3.

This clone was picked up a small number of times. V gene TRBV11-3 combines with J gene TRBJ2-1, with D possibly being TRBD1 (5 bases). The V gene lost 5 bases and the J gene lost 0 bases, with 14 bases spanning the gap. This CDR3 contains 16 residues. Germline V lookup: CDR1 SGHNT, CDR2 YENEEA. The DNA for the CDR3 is TGTGCCAGCAGCCCGACAGTTCTGAGCTCCTACAATGAGCAGTTCTTC. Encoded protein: CASSPTVLSSYNEQFF.

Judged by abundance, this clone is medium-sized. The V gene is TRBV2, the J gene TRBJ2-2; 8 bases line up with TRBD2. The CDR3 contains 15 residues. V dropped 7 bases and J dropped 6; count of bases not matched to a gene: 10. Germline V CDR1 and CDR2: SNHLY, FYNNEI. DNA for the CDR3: TGTGCCAGCAAGTCTATCCCGGGAGGGTCCGGGGAGCTGTTTTTT. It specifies CASKSIPGGSGELFF.

The CDR3 DNA sequence: TGCAGCGTCCCGAATGGATCCGGGGAGCTGTTTTTT. Its translation: CSVPNGSGELFF. The genes are TRBV29-1 and TRBJ2-2, with no clear D. Germline V lookup: CDR1 SQVTM, CDR2 ANQGSEA. The CDR3 covers 12 residues. Deletions cut 6 bases from V and 6 bases from J, with 11 bases between.

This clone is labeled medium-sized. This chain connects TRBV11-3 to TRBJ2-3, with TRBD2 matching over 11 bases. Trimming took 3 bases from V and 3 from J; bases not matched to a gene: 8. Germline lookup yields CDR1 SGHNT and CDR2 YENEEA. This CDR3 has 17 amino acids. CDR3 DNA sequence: TGTGCCAGCAGCTTGGCGTCTAGCGGGGGGTTTACAGATACGCAGTATTTT. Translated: CASSLASSGGFTDTQYF.

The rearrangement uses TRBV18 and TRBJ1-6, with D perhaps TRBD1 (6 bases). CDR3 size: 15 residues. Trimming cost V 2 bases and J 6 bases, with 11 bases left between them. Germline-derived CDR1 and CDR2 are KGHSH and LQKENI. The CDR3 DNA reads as TGTGCCAGCTCACCAGCGGGGGCGGGTAATTCACCCCTCCACTTT. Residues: CASSPAGAGNSPLHF.